These T cell receptor beta chains were read from a single sample in a study of response to subunit inactivated influenza vaccine. MiXCR, applied by TCRdb to the RT-PCR reads, yields one record per CDR3 protein. The sample yields around 520,000 distinct CDR3 sequences, 10% to 15% seen once. The input for sequencing was PBMCs from blood, taken on the day of vaccination. These receptor sequences come from a man aged 50 to 59 who received an inactivated influenza vaccine. The CDR3 runs from the conserved cysteine through the conserved F or W. The D gene is left open where the match is weak. A clone size is listed for some rows: how often the clone was seen (once, few, many), or a class if it is expanded.

CDR3	DNA	size	length	V	J	D
CSARETLAVAGPYEQYF	TGCAGTGCTAGAGAGACCCTAGCGGTAGCGGGACCCTACGAGCAGTACTTC	NA	17	TRBV20-1	TRBJ2-7	TRBD2
CSAPIPYRFMNTEAFF	TGCAGTGCTCCAATCCCCTACAGGTTTATGAACACTGAAGCTTTCTTT	NA	16	TRBV20-1	TRBJ1-1	NA
CASSFGGGAYEQYF	TGTGCCAGCAGCTTCGGGGGGGGGGCCTACGAGCAGTACTTC	NA	14	TRBV11-2	TRBJ2-7	TRBD2
CASSLLTGNTEAFF	TGTGCCAGCAGTTTACTGACAGGGAACACTGAAGCTTTCTTT	few	14	TRBV12-3/TRBV12-4	TRBJ1-1	NA
CASRADENYEQYF	TGTGCCAGCAGAGCGGACGAGAACTACGAGCAGTACTTC	few	13	TRBV12-3/TRBV12-4	TRBJ2-7	NA
CASSLGNEQFF	TGTGCCAGCAGCTTAGGGAATGAGCAGTTCTTC	many	11	TRBV12-3/TRBV12-4	TRBJ2-1	NA
CASTPRGDTGELFF	TGTGCCAGCACCCCCAGGGGTGACACCGGGGAGCTGTTTTTT	few	14	TRBV6-1	TRBJ2-2	NA
CASSLSGAHNEQFF	TGTGCCAGCAGCTTATCCGGGGCCCACAATGAGCAGTTCTTC	NA	14	TRBV7-2	TRBJ2-1	NA
CASSSKGISTDTQYF	TGTGCCAGCAGTTCGAAGGGCATCAGCACAGATACGCAGTATTTT	many	15	TRBV6-2/TRBV6-3	TRBJ2-3	NA
CASAGETQYF	TGTGCCAGCGCGGGGGAGACCCAGTACTTC	NA	10	TRBV28	TRBJ2-5	NA
CASQDGYNEQFF	TGCGCCAGTCAGGACGGCTACAATGAGCAGTTCTTC	few	12	TRBV5-1	TRBJ2-1	NA
CSVGRGSGKETQYF	TGCAGCGTTGGACGTGGGAGCGGAAAAGAGACCCAGTACTTC	few	14	TRBV29-1	TRBJ2-5	NA
CSARVPSRYEQFF	TGCAGTGCTAGAGTCCCTAGTAGGTATGAGCAGTTCTTC	NA	13	TRBV20-1	TRBJ2-1	NA
CSAKPSMYEQYF	TGCAGTGCTAAACCGTCTATGTACGAGCAGTACTTC	few	12	TRBV20-1	TRBJ2-7	NA
CSARKGGNTEAFF	TGCAGTGCCAGAAAAGGGGGGAACACTGAAGCTTTCTTT	few	13	TRBV20-1	TRBJ1-1	NA
CASSQGIRNSPLHF	TGTGCCAGCAGCCAAGGGATAAGAAATTCACCCCTCCACTTT	NA	14	TRBV3-1	TRBJ1-6	NA
CASSYIAKNIQYF	TGTGCCAGCAGTTACATAGCCAAAAACATTCAGTACTTC	NA	13	TRBV28	TRBJ2-4	NA
CASSHRTSTDTQYF	TGTGCCAGCAGCCATCGGACGTCCACAGATACGCAGTATTTT	NA	14	TRBV3-1	TRBJ2-3	NA
CSVAGGGPSYEQYF	TGCAGCGTTGCGGGGGGCGGGCCGTCCTACGAGCAGTACTTC	few	14	TRBV29-1	TRBJ2-7	NA
CASSLVDAYGYTF	TGTGCCAGCAGCCTGGTCGACGCTTATGGCTACACCTTC	NA	13	TRBV6-2/TRBV6-3	TRBJ1-2	NA
CASSQDRYEQYF	TGTGCCAGCAGCCAAGATCGGTACGAGCAGTACTTC	many	12	TRBV14	TRBJ2-7	NA
CASSLRLAGVQETQYF	TGTGCCAGCAGCTTACGACTAGCGGGAGTGCAAGAGACCCAGTACTTC	many	16	TRBV13	TRBJ2-5	TRBD2
CASSPRSGLAGGNEQFF	TGTGCCAGCAGCCCGCGGTCCGGCCTAGCGGGAGGTAATGAGCAGTTCTTC	few	17	TRBV11-2	TRBJ2-1	TRBD2
CASSQGVGGGYEQYF	TGCGCCAGCAGCCAAGGGGTCGGGGGAGGATACGAGCAGTACTTC	NA	15	TRBV4-3	TRBJ2-7	NA
CASSLDRYRGGETQYF	TGTGCCAGCAGTTTAGACCGATACAGGGGCGGGGAGACCCAGTACTTC	NA	16	TRBV28	TRBJ2-5	TRBD1
CASSLRQPYEQYF	TGCGCCAGCAGCTTGCGGCAACCCTACGAGCAGTACTTC	NA	13	TRBV5-1	TRBJ2-7	NA
CASSFAAGRISGANVLTF	TGTGCCAGCAGCTTTGCAGCGGGGAGGATCTCTGGGGCCAACGTCCTGACTTTC	few	18	TRBV11-1	TRBJ2-6	TRBD2
CASSWGTGQETQYF	TGTGCCAGCAGTTGGGGGACAGGACAAGAGACCCAGTACTTC	few	14	TRBV28	TRBJ2-5	TRBD1
CSVEGYLWGESSYNEQFF	TGCAGCGTTGAAGGATACCTCTGGGGGGAAAGCTCCTACAATGAGCAGTTCTTC	many	18	TRBV29-1	TRBJ2-1	NA
CASSAGLAGGNEQFF	TGTGCCAGCAGCGCGGGACTAGCGGGCGGCAATGAGCAGTTCTTC	NA	15	TRBV9	TRBJ2-1	TRBD2
CASSQDFEGYYGYTF	TGCGCCAGCAGCCAAGATTTCGAAGGTTACTATGGCTACACCTTC	NA	15	TRBV4-1	TRBJ1-2	NA
CASRRTSGGTYNEQFF	TGCGCCAGCAGGCGGACTAGCGGGGGCACCTACAATGAGCAGTTCTTC	NA	16	TRBV5-1	TRBJ2-1	TRBD2
CASSFGRGANEQFF	TGTGCCAGCAGTTTCGGACGAGGGGCCAATGAGCAGTTCTTC	NA	14	TRBV28	TRBJ2-1	NA
CSVGGPAYGYTF	TGCAGCGTTGGGGGCCCGGCCTATGGCTACACCTTC	NA	12	TRBV29-1	TRBJ1-2	NA
CASTLGAVTGELFF	TGTGCCAGTACATTGGGAGCGGTCACCGGGGAGCTGTTTTTT	few	14	TRBV19	TRBJ2-2	NA
CASSLNQGIFLEQYF	TGTGCCAGCAGTTTAAACCAGGGGATATTCCTAGAGCAGTACTTC	NA	15	TRBV28	TRBJ2-7	NA
CASSLASGLAGELFF	TGTGCCAGCAGCTTAGCTTCGGGTTTGGCCGGGGAGCTGTTTTTT	NA	15	TRBV7-9	TRBJ2-2	NA
CASMGGQGQTGGNTIYF	TGTGCCAGCATGGGGGGACAGGGCCAGACTGGTGGAAACACCATATATTTT	few	17	TRBV2	TRBJ1-3	TRBD1
CASSEEGRNSPLHF	TGTGCCAGCAGCGAGGAGGGGCGAAATTCACCCCTCCACTTT	NA	14	TRBV7-2	TRBJ1-6	NA
CASSFIATMYNEQFF	TGTGCCAGCAGTTTCATAGCGACAATGTACAATGAGCAGTTCTTC	NA	15	TRBV12-3/TRBV12-4	TRBJ2-1	NA
CASSERAGGGTGELFF	TGTGCCAGCAGCGAGCGAGCGGGGGGCGGGACCGGGGAGCTGTTTTTT	few	16	TRBV9	TRBJ2-2	TRBD2
CASSFSPGAGQETQYF	TGTGCCAGCAGTTTTTCTCCGGGAGCCGGCCAGGAGACCCAGTACTTC	NA	16	TRBV6-5	TRBJ2-5	NA
CSGRGGFSYNEQFF	TGCAGTGGCAGGGGAGGATTCTCCTACAATGAGCAGTTCTTC	few	14	TRBV20-1	TRBJ2-1	NA
CSAADRRGANVLTF	TGCAGTGCTGCGGACAGAAGGGGGGCCAACGTCCTGACTTTC	NA	14	TRBV20-1	TRBJ2-6	NA
CASSLTQRDEQFF	TGTGCCAGCAGCTTAACCCAGCGGGATGAGCAGTTCTTC	few	13	TRBV7-3	TRBJ2-1	NA
CASSLDQYEQYF	TGTGCCAGCAGCTTAGATCAGTACGAGCAGTACTTC	NA	12	TRBV7-9	TRBJ2-7	NA
CASRRPGTGNYNEQFF	TGTGCCAGCAGACGCCCCGGGACAGGGAACTACAATGAGCAGTTCTTC	NA	16	TRBV27	TRBJ2-1	TRBD1
CASTPGGPRNTQYF	TGTGCCAGCACCCCCGGGGGGCCCCGAAATACGCAGTATTTT	NA	14	TRBV6-1	TRBJ2-3	NA
CASSGRAGNEQFF	TGTGCCAGCAGCGGGAGGGCTGGGAATGAGCAGTTCTTC	NA	13	TRBV7-2	TRBJ2-1	TRBD2